This TCR beta chain comes out of a study of breast tumors, draining lymph nodes, adjacent tissues. This clonotype has ten or more counts. The antigen is not known. This CDR3 comprises 17 residues. V was pared by 3 bases and J by 12 bases, with 15 bases of the junction left unmatched. Germline V lookup: CDR1 DFQATT, CDR2 SNEGSKA (reference sequence). General observations from the study: Tumor and nontumor repertoires were significantly more similar in luminal-like than in basal-like breast cancer.

TCRdb independently ran MiXCR on the multiplex PCR reads; one entry per CDR3 protein. Of roughly 15,000 distinct CDR3 sequences detected, more than 40% appear once; the ten largest clones hold over 25%. The sample comprised tumor-adjacent breast tissue. The gene calls are TRBV20-1 and TRBJ2-1; 15 nucleotides agree with TRBD2. The sequence was collected from a female donor with breast cancer. Some clones in this sample may be carry-over from other donors' samples. The CDR3 spells CSASSVAGLAGGRGQFF. The DNA for the CDR3 is TGCAGTGCTAGTTCGGTTGCCGGACTAGCGGGGGGGCGGGGGCAGTTCTTC.